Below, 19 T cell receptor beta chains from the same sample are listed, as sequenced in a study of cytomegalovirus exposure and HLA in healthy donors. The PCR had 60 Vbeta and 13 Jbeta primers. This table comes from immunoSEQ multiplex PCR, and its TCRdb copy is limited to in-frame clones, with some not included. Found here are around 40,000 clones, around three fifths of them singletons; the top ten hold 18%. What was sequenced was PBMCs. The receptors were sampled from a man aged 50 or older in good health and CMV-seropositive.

CDR3 protein: CASSSSGLSLTDTQYF. DNA of the CDR3: TGTGCCAGCAGCTCCTCAGGGTTAAGCCTCACAGATACGCAGTATTTT. This rearrangement joins TRBV11-3 to TRBJ2-3; tentatively, D is TRBD1 (5 bases). Trimming cost V 4 bases and J 2 bases, with 16 bases left between them. Germline lookup yields CDR1 SGHNT and CDR2 YENEEA. CDR3 length: 16 amino acids.

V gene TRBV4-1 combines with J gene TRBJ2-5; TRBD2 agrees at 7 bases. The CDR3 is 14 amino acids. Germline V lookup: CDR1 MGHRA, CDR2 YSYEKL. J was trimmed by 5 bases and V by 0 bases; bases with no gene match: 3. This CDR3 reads CASSQDIGGETQYF. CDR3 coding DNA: TGCGCCAGCAGCCAAGACATCGGGGGGGAGACCCAGTACTTC.

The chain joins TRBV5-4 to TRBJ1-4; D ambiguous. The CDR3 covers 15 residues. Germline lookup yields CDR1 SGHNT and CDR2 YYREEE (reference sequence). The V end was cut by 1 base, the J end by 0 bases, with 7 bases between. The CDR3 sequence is CASSLSPSTNEKLFF. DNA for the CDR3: TGTGCCAGCAGCTTGAGCCCGTCAACTAATGAAAAACTGTTTTTT.

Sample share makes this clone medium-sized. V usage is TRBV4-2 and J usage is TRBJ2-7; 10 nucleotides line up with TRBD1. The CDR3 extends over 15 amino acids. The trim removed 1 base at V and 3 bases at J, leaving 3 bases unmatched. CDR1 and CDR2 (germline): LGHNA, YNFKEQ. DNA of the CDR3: TGTGCCAGCAGCCAAGGACAGGGGGCGAGCTACGAGCAGTACTTC. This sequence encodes CASSQGQGASYEQYF.

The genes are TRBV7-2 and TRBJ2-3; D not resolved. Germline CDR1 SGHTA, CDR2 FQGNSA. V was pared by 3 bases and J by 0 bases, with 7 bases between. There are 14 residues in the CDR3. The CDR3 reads CASSLVTSTDTQYF. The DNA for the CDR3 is TGTGCCAGCAGCTTGGTGACTAGCACAGATACGCAGTATTTT.

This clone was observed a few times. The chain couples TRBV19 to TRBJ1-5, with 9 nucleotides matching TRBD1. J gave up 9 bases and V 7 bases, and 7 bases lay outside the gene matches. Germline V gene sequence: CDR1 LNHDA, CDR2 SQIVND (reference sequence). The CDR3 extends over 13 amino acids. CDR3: CASTPTGGGPQHF. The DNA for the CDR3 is TGTGCCAGTACCCCGACAGGGGGAGGGCCCCAGCATTTT.

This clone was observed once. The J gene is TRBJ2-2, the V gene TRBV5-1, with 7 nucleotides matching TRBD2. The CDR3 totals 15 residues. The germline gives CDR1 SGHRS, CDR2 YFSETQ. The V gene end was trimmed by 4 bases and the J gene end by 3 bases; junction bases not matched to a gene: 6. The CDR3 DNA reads TGCGCCAGCAGCGGGGGGACTACGGACACCGGGGAGCTGTTTTTT. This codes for CASSGGTTDTGELFF.

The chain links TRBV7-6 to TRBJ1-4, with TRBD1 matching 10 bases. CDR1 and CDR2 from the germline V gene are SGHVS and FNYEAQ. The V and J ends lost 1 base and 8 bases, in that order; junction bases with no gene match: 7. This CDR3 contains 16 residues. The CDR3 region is CASSLGRTGGNEKLFF. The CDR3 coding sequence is TGTGCCAGCAGCTTAGGCAGGACAGGGGGTAACGAAAAACTGTTTTTT.

This CDR3 is CASSSDGGQPQHF. The CDR3 bases are TGTGCCAGCAGCTCGGACGGGGGACAGCCCCAGCATTTT. The chain couples TRBV7-2 to TRBJ1-5; D is perhaps TRBD1 (5 bases). V dropped 4 bases and J dropped 7 bases, with 11 bases sitting between them. The CDR3 totals 13 residues. In germline, CDR1 is SGHTA, CDR2 FQGNSA.

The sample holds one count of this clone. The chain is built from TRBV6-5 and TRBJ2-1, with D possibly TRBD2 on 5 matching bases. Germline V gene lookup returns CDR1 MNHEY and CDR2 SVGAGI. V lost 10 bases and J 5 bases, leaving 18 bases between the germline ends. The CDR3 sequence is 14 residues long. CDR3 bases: TGTGCCACCTTAGACGGCGGACTCAACAATGAGCAGTTCTTC. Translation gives CATLDGGLNNEQFF.

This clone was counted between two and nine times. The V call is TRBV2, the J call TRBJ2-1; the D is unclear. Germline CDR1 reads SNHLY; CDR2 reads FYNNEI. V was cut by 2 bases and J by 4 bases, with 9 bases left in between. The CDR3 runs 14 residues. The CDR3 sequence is CASSELNRYNEQFF. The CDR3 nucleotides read TGTGCCAGCAGTGAACTGAACAGATACAATGAGCAGTTCTTC.

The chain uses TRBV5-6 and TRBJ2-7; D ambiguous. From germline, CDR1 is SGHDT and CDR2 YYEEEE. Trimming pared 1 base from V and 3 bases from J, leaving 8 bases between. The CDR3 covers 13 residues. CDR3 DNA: TGTGCCAGCAGCTTGTATTCTAGCTACGAGCAGTACTTC. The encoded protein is CASSLYSSYEQYF.

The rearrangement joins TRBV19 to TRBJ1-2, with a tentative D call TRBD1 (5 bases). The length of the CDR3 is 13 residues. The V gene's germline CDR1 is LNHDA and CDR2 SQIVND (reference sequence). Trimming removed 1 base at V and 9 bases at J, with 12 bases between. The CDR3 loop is CASSIGLRGSYTF. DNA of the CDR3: TGTGCCAGTAGTATAGGTTTAAGGGGCAGCTACACCTTC.

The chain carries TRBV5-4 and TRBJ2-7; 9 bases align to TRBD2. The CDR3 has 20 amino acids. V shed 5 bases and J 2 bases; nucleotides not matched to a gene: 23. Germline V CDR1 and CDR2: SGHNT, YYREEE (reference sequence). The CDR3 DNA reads TGTGCCAGCAGACCCGCTCCGGGGCCAACACCGGGCGGGGGGGCCTACGAGCAGTACTTC. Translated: CASRPAPGPTPGGGAYEQYF.

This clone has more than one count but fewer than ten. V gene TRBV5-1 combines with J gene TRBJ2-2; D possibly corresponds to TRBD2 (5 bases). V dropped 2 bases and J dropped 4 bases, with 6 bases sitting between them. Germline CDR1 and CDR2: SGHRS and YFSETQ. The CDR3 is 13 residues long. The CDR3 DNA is TGCGCCAGCAGCTTAGCGGTCACCGGGGAGCTGTTTTTT. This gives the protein CASSLAVTGELFF.

CDR3 nucleotide sequence: TGTGCCACCAGCTACCCACCCGCAGGACTGAATGGCTACACCTTC. It is translated as CATSYPPAGLNGYTF. The V call is TRBV15, the J call TRBJ1-2; D not certain. Per the germline V gene, CDR1 is LNHNV and CDR2 is YYDKDF (reference sequence). The germline V and J ends were trimmed by 5 bases and 6 bases, with 19 bases remaining between them. The CDR3 covers 15 residues.

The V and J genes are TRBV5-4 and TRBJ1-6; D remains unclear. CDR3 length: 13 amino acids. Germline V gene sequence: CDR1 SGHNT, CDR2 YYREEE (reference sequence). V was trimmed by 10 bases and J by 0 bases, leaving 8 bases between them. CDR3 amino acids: CAGGFSYNSPLHF. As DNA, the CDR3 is TGTGCCGGCGGTTTCTCCTATAATTCACCCCTCCACTTT.

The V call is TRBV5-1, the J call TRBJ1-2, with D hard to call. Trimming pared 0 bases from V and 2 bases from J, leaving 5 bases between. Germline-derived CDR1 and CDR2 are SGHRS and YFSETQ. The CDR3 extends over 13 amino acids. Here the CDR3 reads CASSLAQNYGYTF. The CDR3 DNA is TGCGCCAGCAGCTTGGCCCAGAACTATGGCTACACCTTC.

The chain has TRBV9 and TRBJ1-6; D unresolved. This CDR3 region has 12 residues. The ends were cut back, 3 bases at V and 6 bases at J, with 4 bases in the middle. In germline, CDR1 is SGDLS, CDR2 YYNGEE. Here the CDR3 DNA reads TGTGCCAGCAGCGCCTTTAATTCACCCCTCCACTTT. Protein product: CASSAFNSPLHF.